A selection of T cell receptor beta chains follows, all from one sample in a study of cytomegalovirus exposure and HLA in healthy donors. The table came from immunoSEQ multiplex PCR; TCRdb's copy has only in-frame clones and leaves some out. The table shows under 150,000 clones, with over 60% occurring only once. Material for sequencing was PBMCs. Receptors were obtained from a woman aged 55-75 years in good health and CMV-seronegative. CDR3s leave out the opening cysteine and the closing phenylalanine or tryptophan. Not all rows give a size; the values are once, few, many and, for expanded clones, a class.

clone_size | v_call | cdr3_aa
NA | TRBV11-1 | ASRSGLLTDTQY
once | TRBV2 | ASSVWQGANEQY
NA | TRBV5-1 | ASSFGNTEAF
NA | TRBV5-1 | ASSLRGGTEKLF
NA | TRBV5-8 | ASSNRGNNQPQH
once | TRBV27 | ASRPPYLRGTGSYEQY
NA | TRBV7-3 | ASSLNSGRARETQY
NA | TRBV9 | ASSVAGSSYGYT
NA | TRBV7-2 | ASSRGTSGYNEQF
once | TRBV15 | ATSRDTTGREQY
NA | TRBV5-1 | ASSPGQNYEQY
NA | TRBV15 | ATSEREGHKRNTGELF
NA | TRBV5-1 | ASSLRWGGPQETQY
once | TRBV15 | ATGRARETQY
NA | TRBV21-1 | ASSVHPGQRNEKLF
NA | TRBV27 | ASIPFFGRGTDTQY
NA | TRBV10-3 | AAQDRGGNNEQF
once | TRBV10-3 | AISVGRENYGYT
NA | TRBV5-4 | ASSPGQGNYEQY
few | TRBV6-5 | ASRDSEERGYT
NA | TRBV6-5 | ASSPLSSGSYGYT
NA | TRBV29-1 | SVGTGRGDGYT
few | TRBV5-1 | ASSSGQGTTWDEQF
NA | TRBV28 | ASSPKGYGYT
NA | TRBV28 | ASSSISSGGRYNEQF
few | TRBV19 | ASSILQEETQY
once | TRBV7-9 | ASSIGTAGQFSNQPQH
once | TRBV18 | ASSPRTAGRDEQY
NA | TRBV5-1 | ASSLVTGQNEKLF
NA | TRBV28 | AIQGAVTEAF
NA | TRBV7-9 | ASSIVTPATTGELF
NA | TRBV28 | ASTWGEGTEAF
few | TRBV27 | ASRTGGQMNYGYT
few | TRBV19 | ASTPIAGGPYNEQF
few | TRBV10-2 | ASTERRLNYGYT
NA | TRBV14 | ASSQDYRGSTNEKLF
NA | TRBV27 | ASSYTGELDYNSPLH
NA | TRBV14 | ASSQNLRGGPYNEQF
NA | TRBV9 | ASSRAGGDSYGYT
NA | TRBV5-4 | ASSLLQDYVAYEQF
NA | TRBV15 | ATSRDVLEGYEQY